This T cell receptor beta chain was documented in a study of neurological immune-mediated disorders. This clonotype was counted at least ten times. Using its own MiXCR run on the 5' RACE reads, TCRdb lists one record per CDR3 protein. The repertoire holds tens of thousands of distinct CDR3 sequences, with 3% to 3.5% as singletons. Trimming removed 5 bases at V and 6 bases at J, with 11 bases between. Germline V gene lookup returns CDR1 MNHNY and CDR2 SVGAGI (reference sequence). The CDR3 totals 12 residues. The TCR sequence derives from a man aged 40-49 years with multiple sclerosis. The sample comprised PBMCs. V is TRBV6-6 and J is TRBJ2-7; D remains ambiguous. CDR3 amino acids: CASSPRESEQYF. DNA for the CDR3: TGTGCCAGCAGTCCCCGAGAGAGCGAGCAGTACTTC.